Shown below are 31 T cell receptor beta chains from a single sample sequenced in a study of a mutant IDH1 vaccine in newly diagnosed glioma. No antigen is known for these receptors. Sequencing used immunoSEQ multiplex PCR; TCRdb keeps in-frame clones, though not all of them. The sample carries some 57,000 clones, around 84% recorded once. The time point is: week 35, safety follow-up. With topical imiquimod, each dose of the vaccine consisted of 300 ug of mutant IDH1 20-mer peptide. The sample was PBMCs, taken from a glioma patient whose treatment included an IDH1 peptide vaccine. These receptors all stem from a woman younger than 35 with glioma.

To note about this clone: The sample holds other DNA sequences that translate to the same CDR3. The chain is built from TRBV5-4 and TRBJ2-1, with TRBD2 matching 15 bases. CDR1 is SGHNT, CDR2 YYREEE, per germline (reference sequence). V lost 4 bases, J lost 7 bases, and 3 bases stayed unmatched. The CDR3 contains 15 residues. CDR3 loop: CASSLGLAGGNEQFF. CDR3 sequence (DNA): TGTGCCAGCAGCCTTGGACTAGCGGGAGGGAATGAGCAGTTCTTC.

The chain has TRBV10-1 and TRBJ2-5; 12 bases fit TRBD1. CDR1 and CDR2 (germline): WNHNN, SYGVQD (reference sequence). J lost 1 base, V lost 5 bases, and 2 bases had no gene match. The CDR3 consists of 15 residues. Here the CDR3 reads CASSPGQGAQETQYF. Here the CDR3 DNA reads TGCGCCAGCAGTCCGGGACAGGGGGCCCAAGAGACCCAGTACTTC.

This chain joins TRBV2 and TRBJ2-3; perhaps TRBD2 as D (5 bases). V was cut by 8 bases and J by 0 bases, with 15 bases left in between. CDR1 is SNHLY and CDR2 is FYNNEI in the germline V gene. The CDR3 length is 15 residues. This CDR3 is CASSRTPTSTDTQYF. The CDR3 nucleotides read TGTGCCAGCTCCCGGACTCCTACTAGCACAGATACGCAGTATTTT.

The V and J genes are TRBV2 and TRBJ1-5; TRBD1 matches 10 bases. The CDR3 loop spans 18 amino acids. V gave up 3 bases and J gave up 7 bases; unmatched junction bases: 15. Germline CDR1 reads SNHLY; CDR2 reads FYNNEI. CDR3 bases: TGTGCCAGCAGTGATAGTCCGGGACAGGGGAAGGGCGGACAGCCCCAGCATTTT. Protein product: CASSDSPGQGKGGQPQHF.

V is TRBV29-1 and J is TRBJ2-4; no definite D call. V was cut by 4 bases and J by 5 bases, with 12 bases left in between. CDR1 SQVTM and CDR2 ANQGSEA come from the germline V gene. This CDR3 is built from 13 residues. The CDR3 reads CSVVYPNQNIQYF. As DNA, the CDR3 is TGCAGCGTTGTTTATCCGAACCAAAACATTCAGTACTTC.

The chain carries TRBV5-5 and TRBJ2-3; D is possibly TRBD1 (6 bases). This CDR3 contains 15 residues. Per germline, CDR1 SGHKS and CDR2 YYEKEE (reference sequence). V was trimmed by 2 bases and J by 3 bases, leaving 13 bases between them. The CDR3 here is CASSFTGRLTDTQYF. The CDR3 DNA is TGTGCCAGCAGCTTTACAGGGCGGCTTACAGATACGCAGTATTTT.

CDR3 sequence (DNA): TGTGCCAGCAGCCCCTGGACTAGCGGGACAACCTACGAGCAGTACTTC. Its translation: CASSPWTSGTTYEQYF. V and J are TRBV7-8 and TRBJ2-7; 12 bases align to TRBD2. The ends lost 5 bases at V and 2 bases at J; junction bases unmatched: 7. The CDR3 spans 16 residues. CDR1 is SGHVS, CDR2 FQNEAQ, per germline.

The chain has TRBV6-1 and TRBJ2-3; either TRBD1 or TRBD2 may supply D (5 bases each). This CDR3 region has 16 residues. Germline assignment: CDR1 MNHNS and CDR2 SASEGT. Trimming pared 2 bases from V and 2 bases from J, leaving 14 bases between. The CDR3 DNA reads as TGTGCCAGCAGTGAAATGGGGACCATTATCACAGATACGCAGTATTTT. Protein product: CASSEMGTIITDTQYF.

V gene TRBV7-9 combines with J gene TRBJ1-1; 7 bases match TRBD1. This CDR3 is built from 14 residues. Germline V CDR1 and CDR2: SEHNR, FQNEAQ (reference sequence). V dropped 5 bases and J dropped 1; count of bases not matched to a gene: 4. The CDR3 here is CASSGWTGNTEAFF. CDR3 in DNA: TGTGCCAGCAGCGGGTGGACAGGGAACACTGAAGCTTTCTTT.

This chain uses TRBV5-1 with TRBJ2-1; D is perhaps TRBD1 (7 bases). CDR1 and CDR2 from the germline V gene are SGHRS and YFSETQ. The CDR3 extends over 15 amino acids. V dropped 4 bases and J dropped 0 bases, with 11 bases sitting between them. The chain's CDR3 is CASSPGGISYNEQFF. In DNA, the CDR3 is TGCGCCAGCAGCCCAGGGGGGATCTCCTACAATGAGCAGTTCTTC.

The CDR3 DNA follows: TGTGCCAGCAGTGCACAGGGCTACGAGCAGTACTTC. As protein: CASSAQGYEQYF. The rearrangement joins TRBV5-6 to TRBJ2-7; D perhaps matches TRBD1 (6 bases). This CDR3 is built from 12 residues. Per the germline V gene, CDR1 is SGHDT and CDR2 is YYEEEE. The V and J ends lost 5 bases and 3 bases respectively, with 9 bases between them.

This chain joins TRBV4-3 and TRBJ2-3, with D maybe TRBD1 (6 bases). The germline V and J ends were trimmed by 2 bases and 2 bases, with 8 bases remaining between them. Looked up from germline, CDR1 is LGHNA and CDR2 is YSLEER. The CDR3 is made up of 14 amino acids. The CDR3 here is CASSQTGLTDTQYF. The DNA of the CDR3 is TGCGCCAGCAGCCAAACAGGGCTCACAGATACGCAGTATTTT.

This chain uses TRBV2 with TRBJ2-3; D possibly matches TRBD1 or TRBD2 (5 bases each). V dropped 7 bases and J dropped 2 bases, with 16 bases sitting between them. The CDR3 is 15 amino acids. Germline CDR1 SNHLY, CDR2 FYNNEI. In nucleotides, the CDR3 is TGTGCCAGCACTTACCGGGACGGATACACAGATACGCAGTATTTT. It translates to CASTYRDGYTDTQYF.

This sequence joins TRBV18 and TRBJ1-1; D unresolved. Trimming left V 3 bases short and J 4 bases short, with 12 bases between. The V gene's germline CDR1 is KGHSH and CDR2 LQKENI. This CDR3 contains 14 residues. CDR3 protein: CASSPTLGTTEAFF. CDR3 bases: TGTGCCAGCTCACCGACTTTGGGCACCACTGAAGCTTTCTTT. Combining the CDR3 with reference TRBV18 and TRBJ1-1 gives the whole variable domain NAGVMQNPRHLVRRRGQEARLRCSPMKGHSHVYWYRQLPEEGLKFMVYLQKENIIDESGMPKERFSAEFPKEGPSILRIQQVVRGDSAAYFCASSPTLGTTEAFFGQGTRLTVV.

V is TRBV19 and J is TRBJ1-2; tentative D call: TRBD1 (6 bases). Trimming removed 9 bases at V and 0 bases at J, with 20 bases between. The length of the CDR3 is 16 residues. Germline V gives CDR1 LNHDA, CDR2 SQIVND (reference sequence). This CDR3 reads CASFNREQATNYGYTF. The CDR3 DNA reads as TGTGCCAGCTTCAACAGGGAGCAGGCAACTAACTATGGCTACACCTTC.

V gene TRBV19 combines with J gene TRBJ2-2; D may be TRBD2 (5 bases). Germline CDR1 reads LNHDA; CDR2 reads SQIVND (reference sequence). Trimming pared 9 bases from V and 0 bases from J, leaving 8 bases between. This CDR3 contains 13 residues. The DNA of the CDR3 is TGTGCCAGCCGGGATCCGAACACCGGGGAGCTGTTTTTT. It codes for CASRDPNTGELFF.

The V gene is TRBV9, the J gene TRBJ2-3, with TRBD1 matching over 7 bases. After removal of 3 bases from V and 0 bases from J, the junction contained 4 bases not matched to a gene. Germline CDR1 SGDLS, CDR2 YYNGEE. The CDR3 is 15 residues long. The CDR3 sequence is CASSATGLSTDTQYF. The CDR3 coding sequence is TGTGCCAGCAGCGCGACAGGGCTTAGCACAGATACGCAGTATTTT.

The V and J genes are TRBV7-2 and TRBJ1-4; D may be TRBD1 (5 bases). Trimming left V 5 bases short and J 0 bases short, with 7 bases between. Germline V gene lookup returns CDR1 SGHTA and CDR2 FQGNSA. The CDR3 spans 14 residues. The CDR3: CASSRGTTNEKLFF. Here the CDR3 DNA reads TGTGCCAGCAGCCGGGGGACAACTAATGAAAAACTGTTTTTT.

This clone was seen a single time. The chain links TRBV7-9 to TRBJ1-2, with D possibly matching TRBD1 (5 bases). V lost 3 bases to trimming and J lost 0 bases, with 17 bases between them. The CDR3 is made up of 17 amino acids. Germline V gene data show CDR1 as SEHNR and CDR2 as FQNEAQ (reference sequence). CDR3 DNA: TGTGCCAGCAGCTTCCAAATCTACAGGAGTACTAACTATGGCTACACCTTC. Translated: CASSFQIYRSTNYGYTF. The variable domain in full, completed from reference TRBV7-9 and TRBJ1-2, reads DTGVSQNPRHKITKRGQNVTFRCDPISEHNRLYWYRQTLGQGPEFLTYFQNEAQLEKSRLLSDRFSAERPKGSFSTLEIQRTEQGDSAMYLCASSFQIYRSTNYGYTFGSGTRLTVV.

This chain links TRBV27 with TRBJ1-5, with 9 positions matching TRBD1. CDR3 length: 16 residues. Germline V lookup: CDR1 MNHEY, CDR2 SMNVEV (reference sequence). V gave up 6 bases and J gave up 0 bases; unmatched junction bases: 6. The CDR3 DNA is TGTGCCAGCAGGAGATGGACAGGGGTTAGCAATCAGCCCCAGCATTTT. Amino acids: CASRRWTGVSNQPQHF.

The chain combines TRBV4-1 with TRBJ2-7, with 13 positions matching TRBD2. The CDR3 extends over 17 amino acids. Germline CDR1 MGHRA, CDR2 YSYEKL. Trimming took 1 base from V and 6 from J; bases not matched to a gene: 9. The CDR3 loop is CASSQVTSGGAPREQYF. The CDR3, as DNA: TGCGCCAGCAGCCAAGTAACTAGCGGGGGGGCTCCCCGCGAGCAGTACTTC.

This sequence joins TRBV5-6 and TRBJ2-2, with 10 nucleotides matching TRBD2. The CDR3 consists of 17 residues. Germline values: CDR1 SGHDT, CDR2 YYEEEE. V trimming: 4 bases; J trimming: 6 bases; junction bases outside the gene matches: 12. This CDR3 reads CASSLGGALAGAGELFF. The CDR3 bases are TGTGCCAGCAGCCTTGGGGGGGCCCTAGCGGGGGCCGGGGAGCTGTTTTTT.

This chain links TRBV5-4 with TRBJ1-1; possible D gene TRBD1, 5 bases. The length of the CDR3 is 15 residues. Germline CDR1 is SGHNT and CDR2 is YYREEE (reference sequence). V shed 3 bases and J shed 2 bases, with 14 bases lying between them. Here the CDR3 reads CASSSAGRQNTEAFF. The CDR3, as DNA: TGTGCCAGCAGCTCCGCGGGACGGCAAAACACTGAAGCTTTCTTT.

In DNA form, the CDR3 reads TGTGCCAGCAGCTTACAACAGGGAAACACTGAAGCTTTCTTT. Protein sequence: CASSLQQGNTEAFF. The chain carries TRBV7-8 and TRBJ1-1; tentatively, D is TRBD1 (6 bases). The CDR3 has 14 residues. V was pared by 2 bases and J by 2 bases, with 9 bases between. CDR1 is SGHVS, CDR2 FQNEAQ, per germline.

This chain connects TRBV7-2 to TRBJ2-3; D not certain. V was pared by 5 bases and J by 8 bases, with 8 bases between. Looked up from germline, CDR1 is SGHTA and CDR2 is FQGNSA. The CDR3 totals 11 residues. The CDR3 region is CASSAVFTQYF. CDR3 nucleotides: TGTGCCAGCAGCGCGGTATTTACGCAGTATTTT. The variable domain in full, completed from reference TRBV7-2 and TRBJ2-3, reads GAGVSQSPSNKVTEKGKDVELRCDPISGHTALYWYRQSLGQGLEFLIYFQGNSAPDKSGLPSDRFSAERTGGSVSTLTIQRTQQEDSAVYLCASSAVFTQYFGPGTRLTVL.

The chain joins TRBV27 to TRBJ1-2; 7 bases agree with TRBD1. The CDR3 covers 14 residues. In germline, CDR1 is MNHEY, CDR2 SMNVEV (reference sequence). V lost 7 bases, J lost 5 bases, and 10 bases stayed unmatched. CDR3 loop: CASKRGTELYGYTF. CDR3 sequence (DNA): TGTGCCAGCAAGCGGGGGACAGAACTATATGGCTACACCTTC.

This chain joins TRBV27 and TRBJ2-7; TRBD1 might be the D (6 bases). The CDR3 consists of 13 residues. Deletions cut 11 bases from V and 2 bases from J, with 16 bases between. CDR1 and CDR2 (germline): MNHEY, SMNVEV (reference sequence). In nucleotides, the CDR3 is TGTGCCTTCCTCAGGGACATTGCCTACGAGCAGTACTTC. The encoded protein is CAFLRDIAYEQYF.

The chain employs TRBV20-1 and TRBJ2-5; tentatively, D is TRBD2 (6 bases). V was clipped by 7 bases and J by 5 bases, with 8 bases between them. The CDR3 runs to 10 residues. Germline assignment: CDR1 DFQATT and CDR2 SNEGSKA (reference sequence). The chain's CDR3 is CSVGGETQYF. The CDR3 DNA reads as TGCAGTGTGGGGGGTGAGACCCAGTACTTC.

There are a few counts of this clone. The genes are TRBV7-9 and TRBJ1-1, with 7 bases fitting TRBD1. The V gene's germline CDR1 is SEHNR and CDR2 FQNEAQ (reference sequence). The CDR3 is 13 residues long. V was clipped by 8 bases and J by 5 bases; unmatched bases: 8. The CDR3 sequence is CASQEGARTEAFF. CDR3 in DNA: TGTGCCAGCCAGGAGGGGGCGAGGACTGAAGCTTTCTTT.

The chain couples TRBV7-8 to TRBJ1-5; 8 positions agree with TRBD1. The length of the CDR3 is 16 residues. J was trimmed by 6 bases and V by 5 bases; bases with no gene match: 12. Germline CDR1 SGHVS, CDR2 FQNEAQ. CDR3 loop: CASSRERTGNTQPQHF. DNA of the CDR3: TGTGCCAGCAGCCGGGAAAGGACAGGGAATACTCAGCCCCAGCATTTT.

The chain uses TRBV9 and TRBJ2-5; D perhaps matches TRBD2 (6 bases). V lost 4 bases to trimming and J lost 5 bases, with 18 bases between them. CDR1 is SGDLS, CDR2 YYNGEE, per germline. CDR3 size: 15 residues. The CDR3 nucleotides read TGTGCCAGCAGCTCATTCGGAGGGCCTGAGGAGACCCAGTACTTC. Translation gives CASSSFGGPEETQYF. The full variable domain, with the rest looked up from reference TRBV9 and TRBJ2-5, is DSGVTQTPKHLITATGQRVTLRCSPRSGDLSVYWYQQSLDQGLQFLIQYYNGEERAKGNILERFSAQQFPDLHSELNLSSLELGDSALYFCASSSFGGPEETQYFGPGTRLLVL.